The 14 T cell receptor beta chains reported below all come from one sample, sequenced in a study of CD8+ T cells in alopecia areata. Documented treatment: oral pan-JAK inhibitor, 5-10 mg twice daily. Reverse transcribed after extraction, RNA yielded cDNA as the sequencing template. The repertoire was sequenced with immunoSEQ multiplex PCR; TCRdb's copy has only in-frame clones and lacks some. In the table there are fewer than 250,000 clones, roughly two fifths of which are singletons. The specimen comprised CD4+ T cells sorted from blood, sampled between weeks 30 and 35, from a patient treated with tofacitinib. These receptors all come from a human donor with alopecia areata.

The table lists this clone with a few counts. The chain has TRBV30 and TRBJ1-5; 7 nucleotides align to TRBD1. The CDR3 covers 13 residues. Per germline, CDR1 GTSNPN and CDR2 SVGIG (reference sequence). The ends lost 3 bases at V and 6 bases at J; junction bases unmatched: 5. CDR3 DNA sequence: TGTGCCTGGAGAGGGACAGCCGGTCAGCCCCAGCATTTT. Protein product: CAWRGTAGQPQHF. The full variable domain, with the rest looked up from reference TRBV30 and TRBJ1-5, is SQTIHQWPATLVQPVGSPLSLECTVEGTSNPNLYWYRQAAGRGLQLLFYSVGIGQISSEVPQNLSASRPQDRQFILSSKKLLLSDSGFYLCAWRGTAGQPQHFGDGTRLSIL.

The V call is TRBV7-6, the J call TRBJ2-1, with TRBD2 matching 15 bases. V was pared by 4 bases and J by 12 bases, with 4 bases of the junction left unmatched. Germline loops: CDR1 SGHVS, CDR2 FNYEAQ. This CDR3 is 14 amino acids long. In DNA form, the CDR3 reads TGTGCCAGCAGCTCGGGACTAGCGGGAGGAGGGCAGTTCTTC. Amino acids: CASSSGLAGGGQFF.

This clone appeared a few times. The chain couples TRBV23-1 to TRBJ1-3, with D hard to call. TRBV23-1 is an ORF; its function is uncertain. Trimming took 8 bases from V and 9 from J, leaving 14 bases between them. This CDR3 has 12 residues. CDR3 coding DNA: TGCGCCAGCCAGAGGCCCTGTCCCACCATATATTTT. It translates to CASQRPCPTIYF.

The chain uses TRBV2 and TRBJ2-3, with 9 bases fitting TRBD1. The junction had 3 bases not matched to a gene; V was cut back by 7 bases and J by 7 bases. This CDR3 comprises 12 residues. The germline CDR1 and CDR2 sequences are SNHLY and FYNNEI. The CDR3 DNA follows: TGTGCCAGCACCAACAGGGGGCATACGCAGTATTTT. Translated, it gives CASTNRGHTQYF.

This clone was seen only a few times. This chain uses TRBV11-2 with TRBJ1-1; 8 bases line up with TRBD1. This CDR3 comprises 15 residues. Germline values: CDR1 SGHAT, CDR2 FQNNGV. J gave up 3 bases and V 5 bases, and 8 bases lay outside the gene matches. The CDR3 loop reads CASSTGQGGDTEAFF. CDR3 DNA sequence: TGTGCCAGCAGCACCGGACAGGGAGGGGACACTGAAGCTTTCTTT.

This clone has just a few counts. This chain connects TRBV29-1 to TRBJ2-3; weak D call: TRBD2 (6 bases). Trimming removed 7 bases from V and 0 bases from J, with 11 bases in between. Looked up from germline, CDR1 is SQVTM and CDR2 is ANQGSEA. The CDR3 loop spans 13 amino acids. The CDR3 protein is CSGRGGSTDTQYF. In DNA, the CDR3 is TGCAGCGGACGAGGAGGGAGCACAGATACGCAGTATTTT.

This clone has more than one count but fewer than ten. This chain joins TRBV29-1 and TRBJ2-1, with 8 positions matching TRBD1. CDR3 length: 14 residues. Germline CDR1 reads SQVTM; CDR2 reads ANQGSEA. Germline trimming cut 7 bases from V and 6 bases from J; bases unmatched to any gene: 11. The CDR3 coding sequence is TGCAGCGGACACAGGGGGACTGGAAGCAATGAGCAGTTCTTC. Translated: CSGHRGTGSNEQFF.

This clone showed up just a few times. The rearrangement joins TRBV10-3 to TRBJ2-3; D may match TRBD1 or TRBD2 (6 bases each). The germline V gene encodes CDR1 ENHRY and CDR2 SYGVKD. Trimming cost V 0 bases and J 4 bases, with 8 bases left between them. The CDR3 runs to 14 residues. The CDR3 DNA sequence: TGTGCCATCAGTGAGTCGGGGGGCGCAGATACGCAGTATTTT. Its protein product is CAISESGGADTQYF.

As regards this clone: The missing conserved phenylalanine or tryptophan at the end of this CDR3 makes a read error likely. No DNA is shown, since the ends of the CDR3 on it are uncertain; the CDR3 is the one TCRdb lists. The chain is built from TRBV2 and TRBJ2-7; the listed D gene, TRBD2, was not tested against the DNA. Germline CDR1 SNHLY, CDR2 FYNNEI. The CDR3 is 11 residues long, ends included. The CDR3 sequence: CASSEFYWYYL.

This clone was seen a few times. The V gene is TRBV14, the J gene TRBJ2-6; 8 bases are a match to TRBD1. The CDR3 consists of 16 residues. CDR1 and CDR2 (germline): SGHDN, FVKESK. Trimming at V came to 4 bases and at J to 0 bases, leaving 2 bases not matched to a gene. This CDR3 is CASSRGQGSGANVLTF. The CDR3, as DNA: TGTGCCAGCAGCCGCGGACAGGGCTCTGGGGCCAACGTCCTGACTTTC. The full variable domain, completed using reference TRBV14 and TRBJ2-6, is EAGVTQFPSHSVIEKGQTVTLRCDPISGHDNLYWYRRVMGKEIKFLLHFVKESKQDESGMPNNRFLAERTGGTYSTLKVQPAELEDSGVYFCASSRGQGSGANVLTFGAGSRLTVL.

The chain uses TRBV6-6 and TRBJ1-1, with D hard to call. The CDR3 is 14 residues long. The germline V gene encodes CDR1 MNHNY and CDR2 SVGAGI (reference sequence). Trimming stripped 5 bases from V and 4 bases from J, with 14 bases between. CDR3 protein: CASSVNSKGTEAFF. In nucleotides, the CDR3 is TGTGCCAGCAGTGTAAATTCGAAGGGCACTGAAGCTTTCTTT.

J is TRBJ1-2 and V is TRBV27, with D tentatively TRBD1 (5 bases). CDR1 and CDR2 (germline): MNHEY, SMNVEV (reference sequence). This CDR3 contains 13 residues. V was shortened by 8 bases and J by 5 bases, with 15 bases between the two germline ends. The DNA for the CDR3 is TGTGCCAGCGGGGCCTCAGGGAGGTATGGCTACACCTTC. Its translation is CASGASGRYGYTF.

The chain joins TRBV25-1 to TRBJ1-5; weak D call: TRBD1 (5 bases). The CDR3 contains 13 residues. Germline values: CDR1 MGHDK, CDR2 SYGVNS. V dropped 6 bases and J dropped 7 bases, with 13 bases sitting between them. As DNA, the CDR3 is TGTGCCAGCAGCGGGGGAGTTGGGCAGCCCCAGCATTTT. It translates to CASSGGVGQPQHF.

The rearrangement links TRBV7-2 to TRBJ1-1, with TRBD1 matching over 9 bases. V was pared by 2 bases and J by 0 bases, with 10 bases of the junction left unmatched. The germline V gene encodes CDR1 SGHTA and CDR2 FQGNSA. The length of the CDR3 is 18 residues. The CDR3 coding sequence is TGTGCCAGCAGCTTATTTATGGGGACAGGGAGCATGAACACTGAAGCTTTCTTT. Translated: CASSLFMGTGSMNTEAFF.